The text below deals with one T cell receptor (beta chain). What it binds is not known. This sample was taken from a study of T cells after yellow fever vaccination. Study-level information: The SMART-Seq v4 Ultra Low Input method served to prepare the low-cell-number fractions. Study conclusions and caveats: On re-exposure, the response was weaker but peaked faster, at day 5 versus 15. Boosting was followed by the reappearance of most primary-vaccination clones (roughly 96% CD4, about 90% CD8). The study noted that FACS-sorted repertoires could contain abundant clonotypes contaminating from the bulk population.

One entry per CDR3 protein results from TCRdb running MiXCR on the 5' RACE reads. The sample holds 250,000 to 300,000 distinct CDR3 sequences; around 5.2% are singletons and the top ten take roughly 3%. V lost 1 base and J 11 bases, leaving 17 bases between the germline ends. The CDR3 spans 13 residues. The germline CDR1 and CDR2 sequences are DFQATT and SNEGSKA (reference sequence). The starting material was CD4+ T cells sorted from PBMCs, obtained on the day of the yellow fever booster vaccination. The receptor was isolated from a man younger than 35 who received the YFV17D yellow fever vaccine. This rearrangement joins TRBV20-1 to TRBJ2-5, with D possibly TRBD2 on 6 matching bases. CDR3 sequence (DNA): TGCAGTGCTAGAGTACCGGGACTTACGACGCAGTACTTC. Translation gives CSARVPGLTTQYF.